One and the same sample provided the 24 T cell receptor beta chains below, sequenced in a study of tumor and adjacent non-tumor tissue in lung cancer. RNA was extracted from bulk tissue without any cell sorting. The library came from three nested PCR rounds adapted from ARM-PCR protocols. TCRdb reprocessed the multiplex PCR reads with MiXCR, giving one entry per CDR3 protein. The table lists 65,000 to 70,000 distinct CDR3 sequences, roughly 56% of them singletons. Sequenced sample: lung tumor tissue. The receptors here all came from a man aged 45-60 years with non-small cell lung cancer.

This clonotype is medium-sized (0.01 to 0.1%). The chain combines TRBV10-3 with TRBJ1-5; D not certain. The CDR3 length is 13 residues. V shed 4 bases and J shed 5 bases, with 9 bases lying between them. Germline loops: CDR1 ENHRY, CDR2 SYGVKD. CDR3 DNA: TGTGCCATCAGTGTGTCCAACGATCAGCCCCAGCATTTT. Translation: CAISVSNDQPQHF.

This clonotype has only a few counts. The chain is built from TRBV27 and TRBJ2-7, with 7 positions matching TRBD1. Trimming at V came to 6 bases and at J to 3 bases, leaving 11 bases not matched to a gene. CDR3 length: 15 residues. In germline, CDR1 is MNHEY, CDR2 SMNVEV (reference sequence). The CDR3, as DNA: TGTGCCAGCAGCTCTCCGGGACAGATGAACTACGAGCAGTACTTC. It translates to CASSSPGQMNYEQYF.

The chain employs TRBV20-1 and TRBJ1-4, with D tentatively TRBD1 (6 bases). There are 13 residues in the CDR3. The germline V gene has CDR1 DFQATT and CDR2 SNEGSKA (reference sequence). Trimming took off 5 bases at V and 1 base at J, with 8 bases between the two ends. As DNA, the CDR3 is TGCAGTGCTGGGGGCGTAACTAATGAAAAACTGTTTTTT. Residues: CSAGGVTNEKLFF.

The chain combines TRBV11-3 with TRBJ2-3; no firm D call. From germline, CDR1 is SGHNT and CDR2 YENEEA. The CDR3 runs 13 residues. V was trimmed by 3 bases and J by 4 bases, leaving 8 bases between them. CDR3 amino acids: CASSFRRADTQYF. The CDR3 DNA is TGTGCCAGCAGCTTTCGTAGGGCAGATACGCAGTATTTT.

This clonotype appeared a single time. An end of the junction does not agree with germline; a read error may underlie this. This sequence joins TRBV7-2 and TRBJ2-1; D is unresolved. CDR3 size: 14 residues. From germline, CDR1 is SGHTA and CDR2 FQGNSA. The CDR3 DNA is TGTGTCAGCAGCTACTCATCTTGGTACAATGAGCAGTTCTTC. Its translation is CVSSYSSWYNEQFF.

Details on this clonotype: Since a much larger clone is just one base distant, this may be a read error. The CDR3 ends on some other residue instead of the conserved phenylalanine or tryptophan, so this is likely a read error. The rearrangement joins TRBV12-3 or TRBV12-4 to TRBJ1-5; 7 bases map to TRBD1. The CDR3 runs 18 residues. With V trimmed by 1 base and J by 0 bases, 9 bases remained unmatched. This chain's CDR3 is CASSLDLGQPNSNQPQHL. CDR3 bases: TGTGCCAGCAGTTTAGACCTGGGACAGCCAAATAGCAATCAGCCCCAGCATCTT.

On this clonotype: An end of the junction does not agree with germline; a read error may underlie this. This sequence joins TRBV29-1 and TRBJ1-2; TRBD1 matches 11 bases. The length of the CDR3 is 14 residues. In germline, CDR1 is SQVTM, CDR2 ANQGSEA. In DNA form, the CDR3 reads TGCAGCGCCAAAACGGGACAGGGGGTGAGTGGCTACACTTTC. Its translation: CSAKTGQGVSGYTF.

The genes are TRBV12-3 or TRBV12-4 and TRBJ1-5; no firm D call. The CDR3 extends over 13 amino acids. V lost 2 bases and J lost 15, with 17 bases in between. CDR3 loop: CASSLTGNQSRHF. Here the CDR3 DNA reads TGTGCCAGCAGTTTAACTGGAAATCAGTCCCGGCATTTT.

Note on this clonotype: It is likely a read error, because the conserved phenylalanine at the end of the CDR3 is missing. This chain uses TRBV6-5 with TRBJ1-6; 9 bases are shared with TRBD1. After removal of 2 bases from V and 11 bases from J, the junction contained 10 bases not matched to a gene. The CDR3 totals 16 residues. CDR1 and CDR2 from the germline V gene are MNHEY and SVGAGI. The CDR3 here is CASSYGTGRRIPPLHS. The CDR3 DNA sequence: TGTGCCAGCAGTTACGGGACAGGGCGACGAATTCCACCCCTCCACTCT.

Of note for this clonotype: A much bigger clone sits one base away, suggesting this may be a read error. This chain connects TRBV20-1 to TRBJ2-7; 9 positions match TRBD2. Germline V gene sequence: CDR1 DFQATT, CDR2 SNEGSKA (reference sequence). Trimming removed 5 bases from V and 7 bases from J; junction bases left unmatched: 9. This CDR3 is built from 13 residues. CDR3 region: CSAWISGGREQYF. The CDR3 DNA follows: TGCAGTGCTTGGATTAGCGGGGGTCGAGAGCAGTACTTC.

The rearrangement joins TRBV6-5 to TRBJ2-7, with 9 bases identical to TRBD2. Per the germline V gene, CDR1 is MNHEY and CDR2 is SVGAGI. V gave up 2 bases and J gave up 2 bases; unmatched junction bases: 1. This CDR3 comprises 14 residues. CDR3 sequence: CASSYAGGPYEQYF. The CDR3 nucleotides read TGTGCCAGCAGTTACGCGGGAGGGCCCTACGAGCAGTACTTC.

Turning to this clonotype: A read error is possible here, since a much larger clone lies one base away. The chain employs TRBV4-2 and TRBJ2-6; D remains ambiguous. The germline CDR1 and CDR2 sequences are LGHNA and YNFKEQ. The CDR3 has 15 amino acids. Trimming removed 6 bases at V and 0 bases at J, with 9 bases between. CDR3 sequence reads: CASRSDSSGANVLTF. In DNA form, the CDR3 reads TGTGCCAGCAGAAGCGACTCCTCTGGGGCCAACGTCCTGACTTTC.

Concerning this clonotype: No conserved phenylalanine or tryptophan is present at the end of the CDR3, so a read error is the likely explanation. This chain links TRBV4-2 with TRBJ2-1; tentative D call: TRBD2 (5 bases). V dropped 4 bases and J dropped 9 bases, with 16 bases sitting between them. The CDR3 is 14 residues long. Germline V gene lookup returns CDR1 LGHNA and CDR2 YNFKEQ. The CDR3 spells CASSPRAKFGEQFS. CDR3 bases: TGTGCCAGCAGCCCGAGGGCAAAGTTCGGTGAGCAGTTCTCC.

A few counts support this clonotype. The rearrangement uses TRBV4-1 and TRBJ2-1; D gene uncertain. The CDR3 runs to 16 residues. V was cut by 5 bases and J by 0 bases, with 14 bases left in between. CDR1 MGHRA and CDR2 YSYEKL come from the germline V gene. CDR3 region: CASSGAREYSYNEQFF. The CDR3 nucleotides read TGCGCCAGCAGCGGCGCTAGGGAATACTCCTACAATGAGCAGTTCTTC.

This rearrangement joins TRBV28 to TRBJ2-7; D might be TRBD1 (6 bases). This CDR3 region has 13 residues. The V gene's germline CDR1 is MDHEN and CDR2 SYDVKM. V was pared by 7 bases and J by 4 bases, with 14 bases between. In DNA form, the CDR3 reads TGTGCCAGCACCCCCGGGACAAGTTACGAGCAGTACTTC. Translating it yields CASTPGTSYEQYF.

Details on this clonotype: This sequence may be a read error, since a much larger clone differs from it by one base. Given the absence of the conserved phenylalanine or tryptophan at the CDR3 end, a read error is likely. The chain is built from TRBV29-1 and TRBJ1-2, with D unclear. This CDR3 region has 13 residues. Germline V gives CDR1 SQVTM, CDR2 ANQGSEA. Trimming pared 0 bases from V and 3 bases from J, leaving 8 bases between. CDR3 nucleotides: TGCAGCGTTGAAGATGGGAGGGACTATGGCTACACCTCC. This sequence encodes CSVEDGRDYGYTS.

As regards this clonotype: The junction does not match germline at one end; this may be a read error. The chain couples TRBV11-2 to TRBJ1-1; D gene uncertain. The germline CDR1 and CDR2 sequences are SGHAT and FQNNGV. The CDR3 totals 12 residues. The DNA of the CDR3 is TGTGCCAGCAGCTCACAGAACACTGAAGCTATCTTT. Translation gives CASSSQNTEAIF.

This clonotype was observed a handful of times. The V gene is TRBV7-2, the J gene TRBJ1-5, with D unresolved. The CDR3 length is 13 residues. V was trimmed by 5 bases and J by 7 bases, leaving 12 bases between them. In germline, CDR1 is SGHTA, CDR2 FQGNSA. CDR3 amino acids: CASSKHTKQPQHF. The DNA of the CDR3 is TGTGCCAGCAGCAAGCATACTAAACAGCCCCAGCATTTT.

This clonotype was counted a few times. The chain carries TRBV18 and TRBJ2-5; unclear D gene. The CDR3 runs to 17 residues. V shed 2 bases and J shed 3 bases, with 19 bases lying between them. Per the germline V gene, CDR1 is KGHSH and CDR2 is LQKENI. CDR3 region: CASSPRVLVRREETQYF. The CDR3 DNA follows: TGTGCCAGCTCACCAAGAGTCCTAGTAAGGAGAGAAGAGACCCAGTACTTC.

The J gene is TRBJ1-4, the V gene TRBV28; D gene unclear. This CDR3 comprises 12 residues. Trimming took off 10 bases at V and 3 bases at J, with 9 bases between the two ends. The germline V gene encodes CDR1 MDHEN and CDR2 SYDVKM. Here the CDR3 DNA reads TGTGCCATTCAGTTTCCTAATGAAAAACTGTTTTTT. Translating gives CAIQFPNEKLFF. Together with reference TRBV28 and TRBJ1-4, the CDR3 gives the full variable domain: DVKVTQSSRYLVKRTGEKVFLECVQDMDHENMFWYRQDPGLGLRLIYFSYDVKMKEKGDIPEGYSVSREKKERFSLILESASTNQTSMYLCAIQFPNEKLFFGSGTQLSVL.

The chain couples TRBV29-1 to TRBJ2-3; D remains ambiguous. V lost 4 bases and J 2 bases, leaving 16 bases between the germline ends. CDR3 length equals 15 residues. CDR1 and CDR2 from the germline V gene are SQVTM and ANQGSEA. CDR3: CSVGELVSYTDTQYF. CDR3 DNA sequence: TGCAGCGTTGGGGAACTGGTTTCCTACACAGATACGCAGTATTTT.

Regarding this clonotype: Just one base apart from a much larger clone, this may be a read error. V and J are TRBV7-8 and TRBJ1-6, with a possible D match to TRBD1 (5 bases). The CDR3 extends over 13 amino acids. CDR1 and CDR2 from the germline V gene are SGHVS and FQNEAQ. The CDR3 coding sequence is TGTGCCTGCAGCTTGGGGCAGAATTCACCCCTCCACTTT. Its translation is CACSLGQNSPLHF.

On this clonotype: A read error is possible here, since a much larger clone lies one base away. The J gene is TRBJ2-7, the V gene TRBV10-3; possibly TRBD1 for D (6 bases). The CDR3 spans 12 residues. V was clipped by 2 bases and J by 4 bases, with 6 bases between them. From germline, CDR1 is ENHRY and CDR2 SYGVKD. The CDR3 nucleotides read TGTGCCATCAGTGAGGGACAGTACGAGCAGTACTTC. Its translation: CAISEGQYEQYF.

The chain joins TRBV11-2 to TRBJ2-5; the D gene is possibly TRBD1 (6 bases). The CDR3 has 14 amino acids. The V gene's germline CDR1 is SGHAT and CDR2 FQNNGV. Trimming left V 5 bases short and J 3 bases short, with 13 bases between. DNA of the CDR3: TGTGCCAGCAGCCAAAAGACAGGTGAAGAGACCCAGTACTTC. This sequence encodes CASSQKTGEETQYF.